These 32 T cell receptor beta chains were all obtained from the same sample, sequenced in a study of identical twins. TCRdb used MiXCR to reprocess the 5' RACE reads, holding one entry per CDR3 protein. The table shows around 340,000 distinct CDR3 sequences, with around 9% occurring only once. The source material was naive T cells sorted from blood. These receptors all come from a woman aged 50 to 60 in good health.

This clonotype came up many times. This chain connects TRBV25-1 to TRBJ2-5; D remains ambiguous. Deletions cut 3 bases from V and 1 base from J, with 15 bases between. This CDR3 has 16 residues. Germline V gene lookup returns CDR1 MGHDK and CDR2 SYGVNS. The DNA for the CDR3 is TGTGCCAGCAGTGATCACGGATTCCCCATCCAAGAGACCCAGTACTTC. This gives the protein CASSDHGFPIQETQYF.

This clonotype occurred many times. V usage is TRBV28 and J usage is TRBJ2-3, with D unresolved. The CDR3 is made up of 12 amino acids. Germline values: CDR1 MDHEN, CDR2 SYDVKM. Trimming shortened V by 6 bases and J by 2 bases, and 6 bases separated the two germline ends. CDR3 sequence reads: CASSTNTDTQYF. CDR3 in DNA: TGTGCCAGCAGCACCAACACAGATACGCAGTATTTT.

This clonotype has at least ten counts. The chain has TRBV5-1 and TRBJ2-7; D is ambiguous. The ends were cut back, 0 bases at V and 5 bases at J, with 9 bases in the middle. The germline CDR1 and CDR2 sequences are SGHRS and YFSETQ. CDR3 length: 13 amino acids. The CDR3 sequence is CASSLAGSNEQYF. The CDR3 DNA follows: TGCGCCAGCAGCTTGGCCGGATCCAACGAGCAGTACTTC.

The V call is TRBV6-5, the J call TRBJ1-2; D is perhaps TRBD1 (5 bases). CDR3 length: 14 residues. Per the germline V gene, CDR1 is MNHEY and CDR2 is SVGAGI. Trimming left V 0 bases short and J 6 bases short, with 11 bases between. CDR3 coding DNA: TGTGCCAGCAGTTACTCCGCAGGGTACAATGGCTACACCTTC. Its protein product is CASSYSAGYNGYTF.

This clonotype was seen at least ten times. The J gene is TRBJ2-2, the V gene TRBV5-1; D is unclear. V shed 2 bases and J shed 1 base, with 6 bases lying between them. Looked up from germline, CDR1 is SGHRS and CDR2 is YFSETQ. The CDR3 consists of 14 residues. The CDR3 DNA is TGCGCCAGCAGCTTCAAGGGGAACACCGGGGAGCTGTTTTTT. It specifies CASSFKGNTGELFF.

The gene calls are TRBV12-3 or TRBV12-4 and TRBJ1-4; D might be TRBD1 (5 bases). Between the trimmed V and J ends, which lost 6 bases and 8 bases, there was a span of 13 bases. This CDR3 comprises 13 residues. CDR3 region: CASRVAGTEKLFF. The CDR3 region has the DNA TGTGCCAGCAGAGTGGCCGGGACCGAAAAACTGTTTTTT.

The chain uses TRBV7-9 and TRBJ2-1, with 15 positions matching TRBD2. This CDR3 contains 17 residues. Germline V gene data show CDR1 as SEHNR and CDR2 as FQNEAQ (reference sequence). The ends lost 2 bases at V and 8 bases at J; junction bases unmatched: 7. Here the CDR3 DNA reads TGTGCCAGCAGCTTACTAGCCGGGACTAGCGGGAGGCATGAGCAGTTCTTC. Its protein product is CASSLLAGTSGRHEQFF.

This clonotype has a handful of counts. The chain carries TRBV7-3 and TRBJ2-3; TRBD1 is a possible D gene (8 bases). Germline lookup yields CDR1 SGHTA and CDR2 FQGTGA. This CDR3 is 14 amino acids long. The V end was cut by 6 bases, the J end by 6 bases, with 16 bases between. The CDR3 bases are TGTGCCAGCAGGCCGACAGGGGAGGGGGATACGCAGTATTTT. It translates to CASRPTGEGDTQYF.

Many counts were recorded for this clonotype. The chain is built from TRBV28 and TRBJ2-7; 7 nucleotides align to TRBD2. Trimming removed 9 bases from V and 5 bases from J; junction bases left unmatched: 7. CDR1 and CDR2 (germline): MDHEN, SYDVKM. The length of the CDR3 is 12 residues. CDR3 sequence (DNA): TGTGCCAGTCGGACTAGTACGCACGAGCAGTACTTC. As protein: CASRTSTHEQYF.

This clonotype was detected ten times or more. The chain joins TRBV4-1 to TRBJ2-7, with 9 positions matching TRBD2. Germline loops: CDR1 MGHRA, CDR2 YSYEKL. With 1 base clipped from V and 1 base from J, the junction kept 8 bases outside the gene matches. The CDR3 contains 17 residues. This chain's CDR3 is CASSQVTSGRKSYEQYF. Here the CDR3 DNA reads TGCGCCAGCAGCCAAGTGACCAGCGGGAGGAAGTCCTACGAGCAGTACTTC.

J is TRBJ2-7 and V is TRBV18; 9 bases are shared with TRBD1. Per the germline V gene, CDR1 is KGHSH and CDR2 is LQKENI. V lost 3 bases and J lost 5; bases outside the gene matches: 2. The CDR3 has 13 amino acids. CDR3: CASSPRTGDEQYF. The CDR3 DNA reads TGTGCCAGCTCACCCCGGACAGGGGACGAGCAGTACTTC.

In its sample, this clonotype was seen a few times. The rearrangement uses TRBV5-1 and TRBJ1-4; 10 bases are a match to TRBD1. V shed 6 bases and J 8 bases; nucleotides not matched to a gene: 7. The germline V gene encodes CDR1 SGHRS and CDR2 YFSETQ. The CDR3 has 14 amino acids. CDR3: CASKSGTGEEKLFF. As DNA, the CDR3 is TGCGCCAGCAAATCCGGGACAGGGGAAGAAAAACTGTTTTTT.

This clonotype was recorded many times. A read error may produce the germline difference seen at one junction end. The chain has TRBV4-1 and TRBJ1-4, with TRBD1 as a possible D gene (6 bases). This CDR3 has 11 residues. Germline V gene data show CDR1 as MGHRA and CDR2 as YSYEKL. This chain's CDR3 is CASSQGTGHHF. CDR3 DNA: TGCGCCAGCAGCCAAGGTACGGGACACCATTTT.

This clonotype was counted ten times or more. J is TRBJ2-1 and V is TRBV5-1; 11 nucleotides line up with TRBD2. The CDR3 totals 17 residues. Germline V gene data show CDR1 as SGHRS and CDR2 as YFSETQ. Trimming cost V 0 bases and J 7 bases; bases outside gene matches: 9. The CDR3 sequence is CASSLVGLAGGINEQFF. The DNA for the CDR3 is TGCGCCAGCAGCTTGGTGGGGCTAGCGGGAGGTATAAATGAGCAGTTCTTC.

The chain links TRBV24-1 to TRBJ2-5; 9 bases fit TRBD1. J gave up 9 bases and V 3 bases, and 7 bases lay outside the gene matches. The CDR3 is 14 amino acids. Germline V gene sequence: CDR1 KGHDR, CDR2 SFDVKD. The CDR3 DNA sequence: TGTGCCACCAGTGATGGGACAGGGAGGGAGGCCCAGTACTTC. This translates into CATSDGTGREAQYF.

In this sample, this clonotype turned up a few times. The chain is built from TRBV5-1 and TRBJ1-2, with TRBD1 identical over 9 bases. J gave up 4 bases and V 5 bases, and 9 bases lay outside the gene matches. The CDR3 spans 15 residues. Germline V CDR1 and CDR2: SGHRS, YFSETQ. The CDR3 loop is CASSFSTGGSYGYTF. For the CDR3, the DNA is TGCGCCAGCAGTTTTTCGACAGGGGGTTCCTATGGCTACACCTTC.

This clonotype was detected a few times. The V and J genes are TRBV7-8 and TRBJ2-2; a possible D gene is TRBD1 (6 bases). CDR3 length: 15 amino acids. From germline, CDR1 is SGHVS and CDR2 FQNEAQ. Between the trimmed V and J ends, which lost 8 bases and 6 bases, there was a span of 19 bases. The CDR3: CASEAGVSIPGELFF. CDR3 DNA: TGTGCCAGCGAGGCAGGGGTTTCGATACCCGGGGAGCTGTTTTTT. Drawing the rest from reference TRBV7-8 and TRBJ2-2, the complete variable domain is GAGVSQSPRYKVAKRGQDVALRCDPISGHVSLFWYQQALGQGPEFLTYFQNEAQLDKSGLPSDRFFAERPEGSVSTLKIQRTQQEDSAVYLCASEAGVSIPGELFFGEGSRLTVL.

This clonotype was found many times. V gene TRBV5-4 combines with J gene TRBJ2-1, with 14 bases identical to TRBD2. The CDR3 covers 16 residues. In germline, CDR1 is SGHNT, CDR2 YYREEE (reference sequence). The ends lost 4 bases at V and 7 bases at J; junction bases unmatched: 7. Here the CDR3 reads CASSKGTSGRLNEQFF. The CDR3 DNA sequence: TGTGCCAGCAGCAAAGGGACTAGCGGGAGATTGAATGAGCAGTTCTTC.

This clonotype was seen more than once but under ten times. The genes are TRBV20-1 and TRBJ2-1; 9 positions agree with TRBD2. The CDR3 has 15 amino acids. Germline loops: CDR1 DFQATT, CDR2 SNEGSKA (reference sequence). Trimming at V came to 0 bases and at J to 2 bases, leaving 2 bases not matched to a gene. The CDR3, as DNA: TGCAGTGCTAGAGAGCTAGCGGGACCCTACAATGAGCAGTTCTTC. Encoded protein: CSARELAGPYNEQFF.

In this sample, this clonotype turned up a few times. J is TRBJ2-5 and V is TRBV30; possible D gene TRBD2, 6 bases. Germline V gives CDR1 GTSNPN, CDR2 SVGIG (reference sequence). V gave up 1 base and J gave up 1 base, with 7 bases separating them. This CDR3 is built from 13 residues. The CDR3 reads CAWSAGLQETQYF. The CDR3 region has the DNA TGTGCCTGGAGTGCGGGACTCCAAGAGACCCAGTACTTC.

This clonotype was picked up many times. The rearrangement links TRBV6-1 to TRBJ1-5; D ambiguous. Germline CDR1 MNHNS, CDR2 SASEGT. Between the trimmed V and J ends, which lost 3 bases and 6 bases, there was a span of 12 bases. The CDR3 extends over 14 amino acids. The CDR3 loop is CASSETYGIQPQHF. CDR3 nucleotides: TGTGCCAGCAGTGAGACGTACGGGATTCAGCCCCAGCATTTT.

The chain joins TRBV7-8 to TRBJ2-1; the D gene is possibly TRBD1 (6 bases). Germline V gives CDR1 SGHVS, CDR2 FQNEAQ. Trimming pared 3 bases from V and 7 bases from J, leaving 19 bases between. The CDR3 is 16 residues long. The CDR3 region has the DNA TGTGCCAGCAGCTTGCGCCGGGACACGGAATTAAATGAGCAGTTCTTC. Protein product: CASSLRRDTELNEQFF. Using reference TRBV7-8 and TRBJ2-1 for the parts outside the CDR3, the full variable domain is GAGVSQSPRYKVAKRGQDVALRCDPISGHVSLFWYQQALGQGPEFLTYFQNEAQLDKSGLPSDRFFAERPEGSVSTLKIQRTQQEDSAVYLCASSLRRDTELNEQFFGPGTRLTVL.

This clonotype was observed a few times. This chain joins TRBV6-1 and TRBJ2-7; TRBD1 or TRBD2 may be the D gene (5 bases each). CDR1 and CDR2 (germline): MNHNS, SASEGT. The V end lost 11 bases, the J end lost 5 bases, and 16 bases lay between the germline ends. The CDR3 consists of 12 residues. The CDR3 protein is CAVQGERNEQYV. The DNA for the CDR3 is TGTGCCGTCCAGGGAGAACGGAACGAGCAGTACGTC.

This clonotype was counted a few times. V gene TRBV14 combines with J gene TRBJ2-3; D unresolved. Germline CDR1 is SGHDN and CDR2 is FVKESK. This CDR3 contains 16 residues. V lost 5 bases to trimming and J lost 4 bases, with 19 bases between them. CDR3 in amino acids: CASSSTVPSYPDTQYF. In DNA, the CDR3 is TGTGCCAGCAGCTCCACCGTCCCCAGTTATCCAGATACGCAGTATTTT.

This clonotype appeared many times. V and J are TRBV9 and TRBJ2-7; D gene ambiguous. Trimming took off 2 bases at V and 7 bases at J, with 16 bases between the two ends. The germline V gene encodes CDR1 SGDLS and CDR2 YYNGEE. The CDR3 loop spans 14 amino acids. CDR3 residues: CASSVETEYGEQYF. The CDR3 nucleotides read TGTGCCAGCAGCGTTGAGACCGAGTACGGGGAGCAGTACTTC.

For the CDR3, the DNA is TGTGCCAGTAGTATGGGGCGGCGCCTTCGCACGCAGTATTTT. It translates to CASSMGRRLRTQYF. This chain uses TRBV19 with TRBJ2-3; a possible D gene is TRBD1 (5 bases). CDR1 LNHDA and CDR2 SQIVND come from the germline V gene (reference sequence). V dropped 3 bases and J dropped 9 bases, with 16 bases sitting between them. There are 14 residues in the CDR3.

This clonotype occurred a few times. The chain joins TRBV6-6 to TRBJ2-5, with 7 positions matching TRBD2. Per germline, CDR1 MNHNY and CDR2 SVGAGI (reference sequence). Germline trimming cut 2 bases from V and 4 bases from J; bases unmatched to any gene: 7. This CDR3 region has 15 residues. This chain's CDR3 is CASSYEGGPAETQYF. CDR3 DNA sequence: TGTGCCAGCAGTTACGAGGGAGGGCCAGCAGAGACCCAGTACTTC.

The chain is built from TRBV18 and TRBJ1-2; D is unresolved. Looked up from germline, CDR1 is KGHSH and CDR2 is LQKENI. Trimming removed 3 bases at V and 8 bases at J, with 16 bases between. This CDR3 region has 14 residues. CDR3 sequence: CASSPEHAMLGYTF. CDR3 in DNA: TGTGCCAGCTCACCCGAGCACGCTATGCTGGGCTACACCTTC. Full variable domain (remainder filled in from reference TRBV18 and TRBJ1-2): NAGVMQNPRHLVRRRGQEARLRCSPMKGHSHVYWYRQLPEEGLKFMVYLQKENIIDESGMPKERFSAEFPKEGPSILRIQQVVRGDSAAYFCASSPEHAMLGYTFGSGTRLTVV.

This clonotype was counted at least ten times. The CDR3 loop reads CASSGKGVYEQYV. CDR3 sequence (DNA): TGCGCCAGCAGCGGGAAGGGGGTTTACGAGCAGTACGTC. The chain uses TRBV5-1 and TRBJ2-7; possible D gene TRBD1, 6 bases. The germline V gene has CDR1 SGHRS and CDR2 YFSETQ. Trimming took off 4 bases at V and 4 bases at J, with 12 bases between the two ends. The CDR3 spans 13 residues.

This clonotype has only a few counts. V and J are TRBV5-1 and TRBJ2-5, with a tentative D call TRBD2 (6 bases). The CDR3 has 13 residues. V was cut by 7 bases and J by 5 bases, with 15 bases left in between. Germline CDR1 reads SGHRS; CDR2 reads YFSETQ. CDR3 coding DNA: TGCGCCAGCCGTGCGGGAAATAAGGAGACCCAGTACTTC. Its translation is CASRAGNKETQYF. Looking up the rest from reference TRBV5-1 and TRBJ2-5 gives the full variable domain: KAGVTQTPRYLIKTRGQQVTLSCSPISGHRSVSWYQQTPGQGLQFLFEYFSETQRNKGNFPGRFSGRQFSNSRSEMNVSTLELGDSALYLCASRAGNKETQYFGPGTRLLVL.

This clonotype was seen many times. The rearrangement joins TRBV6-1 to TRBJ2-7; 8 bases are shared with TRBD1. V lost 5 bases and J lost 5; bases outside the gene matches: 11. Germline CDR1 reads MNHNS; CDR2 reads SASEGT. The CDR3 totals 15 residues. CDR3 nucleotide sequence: TGTGCCAGCAGTATAGCCGGGACAGGTAGGCACGAGCAGTACGTC. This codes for CASSIAGTGRHEQYV.

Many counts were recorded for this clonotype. The CDR3 here is CASSLDLAGGRPEQFF. In DNA, the CDR3 is TGTGCCAGCAGCTTGGACCTAGCGGGAGGACGGCCTGAGCAGTTCTTC. J is TRBJ2-1 and V is TRBV7-9; 11 positions agree with TRBD2. The CDR3 runs 16 residues. Germline CDR1 SEHNR, CDR2 FQNEAQ (reference sequence). The junction had 10 bases not matched to a gene; V was cut back by 3 bases and J by 9 bases.